Listed here is a single T cell receptor beta chain. The data originate from a study of control samples from healthy donors and cancer patients. The protocol was immunoSEQ multiplex PCR, while the TCRdb copy is restricted to in-frame clones and leaves out a portion. The sample table includes about 190,000 clones. V gave up 4 bases and J gave up 6 bases, with 18 bases separating them. The length of the CDR3 is 15 residues. CDR1 and CDR2 from the germline V gene are MDHEN and SYDVKM. Material: blood. The J gene is TRBJ1-1, the V gene TRBV28; D gene uncertain. This clonotype was sampled from a woman between 25 and 40 years old in good health. The DNA for the CDR3 is TGTGCCAGCAGTTCGACGGACGGTGGAAGGGCTGAAGCTTTCTTT. Amino acids: CASSSTDGGRAEAFF.